This T cell receptor beta chain was profiled in a study of OX40 agonist ivuxolimab in advanced cancers. Study results and caveats: Mean expanded clone counts were higher in CD8+ than CD4+ T cells. CD4+ and CD8+ blood T cells expanded clonally by week 6 at 0.1 to 3.0 mg/kg.

If patients had autoimmune disease history or systemic immunosuppression, they were excluded. Assay: immunoSEQ multiplex PCR; the TCRdb copy retains only in-frame clones and omits some. The sample records about 62,000 clones, approximately 85% being singletons. The CDR3 has 10 residues. Germline V lookup: CDR1 MNHNS, CDR2 SASEGT. V lost 4 bases to trimming and J lost 16 bases, with 8 bases between them. This clone was picked up a small number of times. The antigen remains undetermined. V gene TRBV6-1 combines with J gene TRBJ1-6; D unresolved. The sequenced sample was CD4+ or CD8+ T cells sorted from blood, obtained in a trial of the OX40 agonist ivuxolimab. This TCR was sampled from an adult with an advanced solid tumor such as melanoma, head and neck, liver or kidney cancer. The CDR3 DNA reads as TGTGCCAGCAGTGCAACCCTACTCCACTTT. This encodes CASSATLLHF.